The 19 T cell receptor beta chains below all came from one sample that was sequenced in a study of T-cell reconstitution after alpha-beta-depleted transplantation in children. The TCRbeta library incorporated unique molecular identifiers. From the PCR reads, TCRdb called clonotypes with MiXCR, one entry per CDR3 protein. The profile shows hundreds of thousands of distinct CDR3 sequences, more than 9% of them singletons. The source material was PBMCs, sampled before TCRalphabeta/CD19-depleted stem cell transplant. The receptors shown here come from a child aged 2 to 15 with inherited bone marrow failure, due to receive a stem cell transplant.

With regard to this clonotype: Being one base from a much bigger clone, this may be a read error. The V gene is TRBV11-2, the J gene TRBJ2-1; TRBD1 or TRBD2 may be the D gene (5 bases each). Germline CDR1 SGHAT, CDR2 FQNNGV. V was cut by 5 bases and J by 8 bases, with 10 bases left in between. The CDR3 totals 12 residues. CDR3 residues: CASSPGADEQFF. In DNA, the CDR3 is TGTGCCAGCAGCCCCGGGGCCGATGAGCAGTTCTTC. Filled out from reference TRBV11-2 and TRBJ2-1, the complete variable domain reads EAGVAQSPRYKIIEKRQSVAFWCNPISGHATLYWYQQILGQGPKLLIQFQNNGVVDDSQLPKDRFSAERLKGVDSTLKIQPAKLEDSAVYLCASSPGADEQFFGPGTRLTVL.

The chain couples TRBV7-2 to TRBJ2-7, with no clear D. V was trimmed by 2 bases and J by 3 bases, leaving 11 bases between them. Germline CDR1 SGHTA, CDR2 FQGNSA. This CDR3 contains 14 residues. The CDR3 loop reads CASSLPGPDYEQYF. CDR3 nucleotides: TGTGCCAGCAGCTTACCCGGCCCTGACTACGAGCAGTACTTC.

This clonotype was seen many times. The chain joins TRBV29-1 to TRBJ2-4, with 9 positions matching TRBD2. Germline V lookup: CDR1 SQVTM, CDR2 ANQGSEA. The CDR3 is 13 residues long. V trimming: 6 bases; J trimming: 4 bases; junction bases outside the gene matches: 4. The CDR3 nucleotides are TGCAGCGTGGGGACTAGCCTGAAAAACATTCAGTACTTC. Its protein is CSVGTSLKNIQYF.

Of note for this clonotype: This may be a read error: a much more frequent sequence differs by one nucleotide. V gene TRBV3-1 combines with J gene TRBJ2-1; possible D gene TRBD1, 5 bases. This CDR3 has 16 amino acids. Per germline, CDR1 LGHDT and CDR2 YNNKEL (reference sequence). CDR3 in amino acids: CASSYLSGLPYYEQFF. The CDR3 DNA is TGTGCCAGCAGCTATCTATCAGGGTTACCCTACTATGAGCAGTTCTTC.

This clonotype showed up many times. This rearrangement joins TRBV11-2 to TRBJ2-2; TRBD1 aligns across 9 bases. Germline CDR1 reads SGHAT; CDR2 reads FQNNGV. The CDR3 runs to 17 residues. Trimming cost V 6 bases and J 7 bases; bases outside gene matches: 15. CDR3 protein: CASSFRPQGAHIGELFF. The CDR3 nucleotides are TGTGCCAGCAGTTTTCGACCACAGGGGGCGCATATCGGGGAGCTGTTTTTT.

The table lists this clonotype with many counts. CDR3: CASSQGNEAFF. CDR3 nucleotides: TGTGCCAGCAGCCAGGGCAATGAAGCTTTCTTT. The genes are TRBV4-2 and TRBJ1-1; D is ambiguous. CDR1 LGHNA and CDR2 YNFKEQ come from the germline V gene. This CDR3 has 11 amino acids. Trimming cost V 3 bases and J 7 bases, with 6 bases left between them.

In its sample, this clonotype was seen a few times. The chain joins TRBV19 to TRBJ2-7, with D tentatively TRBD2 (6 bases). This CDR3 has 17 residues. V lost 2 bases and J lost 2, with 19 bases in between. In germline, CDR1 is LNHDA, CDR2 SQIVND (reference sequence). The CDR3 protein is CASSIRVRDGGTYEQYF. CDR3 in DNA: TGTGCCAGTAGTATAAGGGTGCGGGACGGAGGAACCTACGAGCAGTACTTC.

The rearrangement links TRBV13 to TRBJ2-1; weak D call: TRBD1 (6 bases). The V gene's germline CDR1 is PRHDT and CDR2 FYEKMQ (reference sequence). Trimming stripped 5 bases from V and 3 bases from J, with 11 bases between. This CDR3 contains 14 residues. CDR3 in DNA: TGTGCCAGCAGCCGGACAGTTGACTACAATGAGCAGTTCTTC. Its protein is CASSRTVDYNEQFF.

The chain uses TRBV4-1 and TRBJ2-2; 7 nucleotides agree with TRBD1. The V and J ends lost 1 base and 0 bases, in that order; junction bases with no gene match: 2. CDR3 length: 16 amino acids. Germline-derived CDR1 and CDR2 are MGHRA and YSYEKL. The DNA for the CDR3 is TGCGCCAGCAGCCAAGGGGGACAGCCGAACACCGGGGAGCTGTTTTTT. Translated: CASSQGGQPNTGELFF.

The sample holds many counts of this clonotype. The chain is built from TRBV6-5 and TRBJ2-2, with 10 bases identical to TRBD1. Germline trimming cut 10 bases from V and 1 base from J; bases unmatched to any gene: 12. CDR3 size: 17 residues. Germline V lookup: CDR1 MNHEY, CDR2 SVGAGI. The CDR3 region is CATLPGQGRKNTGELFF. CDR3 nucleotides: TGTGCCACATTACCGGGACAGGGGCGAAAGAACACCGGGGAGCTGTTTTTT.

The chain has TRBV5-5 and TRBJ2-7, with D uncertain. Germline CDR1 and CDR2: SGHKS and YYEKEE (reference sequence). This CDR3 spans 14 amino acids. V was cut by 4 bases and J by 5 bases, with 16 bases left in between. The CDR3: CASSRSLGKNEQYF. CDR3 coding DNA: TGTGCCAGCAGCCGCTCGCTGGGGAAGAACGAGCAGTACTTC.

The sample holds many counts of this clonotype. The rearrangement joins TRBV27 to TRBJ1-2; D uncertain. This CDR3 has 12 residues. The germline CDR1 and CDR2 sequences are MNHEY and SMNVEV (reference sequence). The V end was cut by 6 bases, the J end by 5 bases, with 10 bases between. CDR3 nucleotide sequence: TGTGCCAGCAGCCTCCTAGAGTATGGCTACACCTTC. Encoded protein: CASSLLEYGYTF.

This clonotype was counted many times. V usage is TRBV7-9 and J usage is TRBJ2-1, with D possibly matching TRBD2 (5 bases). Between the trimmed V and J ends, which lost 1 base and 7 bases, there was a span of 17 bases. Per the germline V gene, CDR1 is SEHNR and CDR2 is FQNEAQ (reference sequence). The CDR3 is 16 amino acids. The CDR3 coding sequence is TGTGCCAGCAGCTTAGGAGGGCCCGGGCCTCGGAATGAGCAGTTCTTC. Translating it yields CASSLGGPGPRNEQFF.

This clonotype was detected ten times or more. The CDR3 region is CASSPEPGRNTEAFF. The DNA of the CDR3 is TGCGCCAGCAGCCCCGAGCCGGGCAGGAACACTGAAGCTTTCTTT. The chain employs TRBV5-1 and TRBJ1-1; D uncertain. V was pared by 4 bases and J by 1 base, with 14 bases between. Germline V CDR1 and CDR2: SGHRS, YFSETQ. The CDR3 consists of 15 residues.

This clonotype appeared many times. The rearrangement uses TRBV7-2 and TRBJ2-1, with 8 bases fitting TRBD2. This CDR3 is built from 15 residues. CDR1 and CDR2 from the germline V gene are SGHTA and FQGNSA. V lost 8 bases to trimming and J lost 0 bases; unmatched junction nucleotides: 6. The CDR3 sequence: CASVLAATSYNEQFF. The CDR3 region has the DNA TGTGCCAGCGTACTAGCGGCGACCTCCTACAATGAGCAGTTCTTC.

This clonotype was detected many times. The chain joins TRBV7-2 to TRBJ2-3; a possible D gene is TRBD2 (6 bases). Between the trimmed V and J ends, which lost 1 base and 5 bases, there was a span of 19 bases. CDR1 is SGHTA and CDR2 is FQGNSA in the germline V gene. The CDR3 sequence is 17 residues long. The CDR3 region has the DNA TGTGCCAGCAGCTTAGGGGTTGGCGGGAAGTTTAAAGATACGCAGTATTTT. It specifies CASSLGVGGKFKDTQYF.

In its sample, this clonotype was seen a few times. The rearrangement links TRBV20-1 to TRBJ2-5; D is possibly TRBD1 or TRBD2 (6 bases each). V lost 6 bases to trimming and J lost 0 bases, with 14 bases between them. The CDR3 is made up of 14 amino acids. The germline gives CDR1 DFQATT, CDR2 SNEGSKA (reference sequence). In nucleotides, the CDR3 is TGCAGTGCGGGGGGCCATTCGTACCAAGAGACCCAGTACTTC. Translated: CSAGGHSYQETQYF.

This clonotype has ten or more counts. A junction boundary mismatches the germline segment, possibly from a read error. This chain connects TRBV5-1 to TRBJ2-5; a weak D match, TRBD2 (6 bases). Germline-derived CDR1 and CDR2 are SGHRS and YFSETQ. The length of the CDR3 is 14 residues. The DNA of the CDR3 is TGTGCCAGCAGCTTAGTCGGGGGCCAAGAGACCCAGTACTTC. It yields the protein CASSLVGGQETQYF.

On this clonotype itself: This could be a read error, since a much larger clone is one nucleotide away. This CDR3 is missing its conserved last phenylalanine or tryptophan, likely due to a read error. This sequence joins TRBV4-3 and TRBJ2-2; D ambiguous. Trimming removed 0 bases at V and 8 bases at J, with 10 bases between. CDR3 length: 14 residues. Germline-derived CDR1 and CDR2 are LGHNA and YSLEER. The CDR3 is CASSQDGFLGELFV. CDR3 DNA: TGCGCCAGCAGCCAAGACGGCTTTCTGGGGGAGCTGTTTGTT.